Shown below are 6 T cell receptor beta chains from a single sample sequenced in a study of T-cell memory formation after mild COVID-19. Each CDR3 protein gets one entry after TCRdb re-called the 5' RACE reads with MiXCR. The repertoire holds approximately 52,000 distinct CDR3 sequences, over 9% seen once, with about 11% in the top ten. Sequencing was performed on PBMCs or a T cell subset sorted from them (not recorded which). These receptors were collected from an adult woman who had mild COVID-19 (a few samples of this study predate the infection). Cell type and time point are not known.

A few counts support this clonotype. The chain couples TRBV3-1 to TRBJ1-3; no firm D call. Germline V gene lookup returns CDR1 LGHDT and CDR2 YNNKEL (reference sequence). This CDR3 is 15 amino acids long. Between the trimmed V and J ends, which lost 4 bases and 0 bases, there was a span of 10 bases. CDR3 sequence (DNA): TGTGCCAGCAGCCCCTCGGCCACCTCTGGAAACACCATATATTTT. It codes for CASSPSATSGNTIYF.

This chain links TRBV20-1 with TRBJ1-2, with D possibly TRBD1 on 5 matching bases. Germline V gives CDR1 DFQATT, CDR2 SNEGSKA (reference sequence). Trimming took off 6 bases at V and 8 bases at J, with 16 bases between the two ends. This CDR3 has 12 residues. CDR3 nucleotide sequence: TGCAGTGCCCACAACAAGGGGTACGGCTACACCTTC. Amino acid sequence: CSAHNKGYGYTF.

The J gene is TRBJ1-1, the V gene TRBV4-1, with 9 bases identical to TRBD1. Germline V CDR1 and CDR2: MGHRA, YSYEKL. The CDR3 contains 15 residues. V lost 2 bases, J lost 4 bases, and 5 bases stayed unmatched. The chain's CDR3 is CASSQPVDRGTEAFF. In DNA, the CDR3 is TGCGCCAGCAGCCAACCTGTGGACAGGGGCACTGAAGCTTTCTTT.

This clonotype was observed a handful of times. This sequence joins TRBV7-9 and TRBJ2-1; either TRBD1 or TRBD2 may fit D (5 bases each). The CDR3 consists of 15 residues. Germline CDR1 reads SEHNR; CDR2 reads FQNEAQ (reference sequence). Trimming shortened V by 4 bases and J by 7 bases, and 17 bases separated the two germline ends. Here the CDR3 reads CASSSFGRGPNEQFF. CDR3 sequence (DNA): TGTGCCAGCAGCTCCTTTGGTCGGGGCCCAAATGAGCAGTTCTTC.

The chain combines TRBV10-3 with TRBJ1-5; weak D call: TRBD1 (5 bases). Germline assignment: CDR1 ENHRY and CDR2 SYGVKD. The CDR3 loop spans 15 amino acids. V dropped 3 bases and J dropped 2 bases, with 11 bases sitting between them. Written as DNA, the CDR3 is TGTGCCATCAGTGAACGAGGGGATGGCAATCAGCCCCAGCATTTT. Translating gives CAISERGDGNQPQHF.

This clonotype was detected ten times or more. The V and J genes are TRBV12-3 or TRBV12-4 and TRBJ1-5; D is possibly TRBD1 (5 bases). The CDR3 extends over 14 amino acids. The V gene lost 4 bases and the J gene lost 6 bases, with 13 bases spanning the gap. The CDR3, as DNA: TGTGCCAGCAGTTCTCGGGGGGGTAGTCAGCCCCAGCATTTT. Amino acid sequence: CASSSRGGSQPQHF.